This entry lists 6 T cell receptor beta chains sequenced from one sample in a study of CD8 T cells in Susac syndrome. With random hexamers, about 0.5 to 1 ug RNA was reverse transcribed. MiXCR, applied by TCRdb to the immunoSEQ multiplex PCR reads, yields one record per CDR3 protein. Found here are hundreds of thousands of distinct CDR3 sequences, 95% of them singletons; the top ten hold 0.075% to 0.095%. Sequenced sample: CD4+ T cells from PBMCs. These receptors were obtained from a human donor with multiple sclerosis.

This chain links TRBV19 with TRBJ2-2; 10 bases match TRBD1. J gave up 7 bases and V 6 bases, and 5 bases lay outside the gene matches. This CDR3 spans 14 amino acids. Germline V CDR1 and CDR2: LNHDA, SQIVND (reference sequence). The CDR3 DNA reads TGTGCCAGTAGACCGGGACAGGGGTTCGGGGAGCTGTTTTTT. Protein: CASRPGQGFGELFF.

The chain joins TRBV18 to TRBJ1-5; 7 positions match TRBD1. Germline CDR1 KGHSH, CDR2 LQKENI. The CDR3 loop spans 14 amino acids. V gave up 4 bases and J gave up 5 bases; unmatched junction bases: 5. The CDR3 sequence is CASSRRDSYQPQHF. CDR3 in DNA: TGTGCCAGCTCACGGAGGGACAGCTATCAGCCCCAGCATTTT. Variable domain in full (rest from reference TRBV18 and TRBJ1-5): NAGVMQNPRHLVRRRGQEARLRCSPMKGHSHVYWYRQLPEEGLKFMVYLQKENIIDESGMPKERFSAEFPKEGPSILRIQQVVRGDSAAYFCASSRRDSYQPQHFGDGTRLSIL.

The genes are TRBV30 and TRBJ2-1; 8 nucleotides match TRBD1. Per germline, CDR1 GTSNPN and CDR2 SVGIG (reference sequence). This CDR3 region has 14 residues. V shed 3 bases and J 10 bases; nucleotides not matched to a gene: 11. The CDR3 loop reads CAWSPGFRDREQFF. In nucleotides, the CDR3 is TGTGCCTGGAGCCCAGGCTTCCGGGACAGGGAGCAGTTCTTC. Full variable domain (missing parts from reference TRBV30 and TRBJ2-1): SQTIHQWPATLVQPVGSPLSLECTVEGTSNPNLYWYRQAAGRGLQLLFYSVGIGQISSEVPQNLSASRPQDRQFILSSKKLLLSDSGFYLCAWSPGFRDREQFFGPGTRLTVL.

This clonotype appeared a single time. The chain combines TRBV28 with TRBJ2-7; D is unclear. This CDR3 has 11 residues. Looked up from germline, CDR1 is MDHEN and CDR2 is SYDVKM. Trimming took off 7 bases at V and 2 bases at J, with 6 bases between the two ends. The CDR3 here is CASTGAYEQYF. In nucleotides, the CDR3 is TGTGCCAGCACAGGTGCCTACGAGCAGTACTTC.

The chain combines TRBV20-1 with TRBJ2-3; 7 bases are shared with TRBD1. The CDR3 consists of 11 residues. Germline CDR1 DFQATT, CDR2 SNEGSKA (reference sequence). J lost 14 bases, V lost 0 bases, and 5 bases had no gene match. The CDR3 nucleotides read TGCAGTGCTAGAGATGGGCCAGGGGGGTATTTT. Protein product: CSARDGPGGYF.

The chain employs TRBV29-1 and TRBJ2-1; no clear D gene. CDR3 length: 10 residues. V lost 6 bases and J lost 8, with 8 bases in between. Germline V gives CDR1 SQVTM, CDR2 ANQGSEA. CDR3 loop: CSVVPDEQFF. The CDR3 DNA is TGCAGCGTCGTCCCGGATGAGCAGTTCTTC.